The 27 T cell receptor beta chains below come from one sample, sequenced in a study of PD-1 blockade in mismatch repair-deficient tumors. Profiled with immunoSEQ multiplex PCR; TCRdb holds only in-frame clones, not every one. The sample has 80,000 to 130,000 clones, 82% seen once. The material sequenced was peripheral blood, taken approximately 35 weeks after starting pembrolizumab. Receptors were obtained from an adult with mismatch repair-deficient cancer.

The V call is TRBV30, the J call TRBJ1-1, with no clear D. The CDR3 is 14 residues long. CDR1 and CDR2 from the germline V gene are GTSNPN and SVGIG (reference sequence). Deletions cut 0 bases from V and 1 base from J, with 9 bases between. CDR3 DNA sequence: TGTGCCTGGAGTGTACGACGGGAGAACACTGAAGCTTTCTTT. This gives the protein CAWSVRRENTEAFF.

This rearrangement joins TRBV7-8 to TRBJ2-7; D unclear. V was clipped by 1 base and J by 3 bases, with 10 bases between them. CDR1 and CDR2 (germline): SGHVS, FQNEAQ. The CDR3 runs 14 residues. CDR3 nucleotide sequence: TGTGCCAGCAGCTTAGTTGGACGAAACTACGAGCAGTACTTC. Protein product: CASSLVGRNYEQYF.

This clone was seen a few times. The CDR3 DNA is TGTGCCAGCAGCCCCGTCCGCGACGAGCAGTACTTC. Its protein product is CASSPVRDEQYF. The V and J genes are TRBV7-8 and TRBJ2-7; D is unclear. The CDR3 is made up of 12 amino acids. From germline, CDR1 is SGHVS and CDR2 FQNEAQ. Deletions cut 5 bases from V and 5 bases from J, with 10 bases between. Together with reference TRBV7-8 and TRBJ2-7, the CDR3 gives the full variable domain: GAGVSQSPRYKVAKRGQDVALRCDPISGHVSLFWYQQALGQGPEFLTYFQNEAQLDKSGLPSDRFFAERPEGSVSTLKIQRTQQEDSAVYLCASSPVRDEQYFGPGTRLTVT.

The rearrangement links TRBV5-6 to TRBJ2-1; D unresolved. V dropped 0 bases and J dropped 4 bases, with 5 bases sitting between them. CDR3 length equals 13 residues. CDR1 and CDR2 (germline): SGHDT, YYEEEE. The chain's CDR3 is CASSLVDYNEQFF. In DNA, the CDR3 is TGTGCCAGCAGCTTGGTAGATTACAATGAGCAGTTCTTC. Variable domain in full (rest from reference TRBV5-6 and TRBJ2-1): DAGVTQSPTHLIKTRGQQVTLRCSPKSGHDTVSWYQQALGQGPQFIFQYYEEEERQRGNFPDRFSGHQFPNYSSELNVNALLLGDSALYLCASSLVDYNEQFFGPGTRLTVL.

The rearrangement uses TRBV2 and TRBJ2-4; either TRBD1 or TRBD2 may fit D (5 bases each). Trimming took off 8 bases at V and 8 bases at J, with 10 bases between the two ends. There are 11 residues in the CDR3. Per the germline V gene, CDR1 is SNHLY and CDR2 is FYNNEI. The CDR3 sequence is CASWGSDIQYF. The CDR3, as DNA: TGTGCCAGCTGGGGGTCTGACATTCAGTACTTC.

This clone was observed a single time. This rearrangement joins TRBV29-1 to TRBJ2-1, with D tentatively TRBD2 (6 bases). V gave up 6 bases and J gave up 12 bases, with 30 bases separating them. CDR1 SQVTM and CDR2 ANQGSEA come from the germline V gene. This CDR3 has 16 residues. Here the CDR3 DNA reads TGCAGCGTCGCGAACGTCCCCAGCGGGCCTAAGATGGGGCAGTTCTTC. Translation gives CSVANVPSGPKMGQFF.

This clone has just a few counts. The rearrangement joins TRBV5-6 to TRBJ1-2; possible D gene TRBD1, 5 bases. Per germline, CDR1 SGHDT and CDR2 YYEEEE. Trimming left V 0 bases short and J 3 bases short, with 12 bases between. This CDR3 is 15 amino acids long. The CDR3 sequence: CASSLDPQGYYGYTF. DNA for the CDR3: TGTGCCAGCAGCTTGGATCCCCAGGGATACTATGGCTACACCTTC.

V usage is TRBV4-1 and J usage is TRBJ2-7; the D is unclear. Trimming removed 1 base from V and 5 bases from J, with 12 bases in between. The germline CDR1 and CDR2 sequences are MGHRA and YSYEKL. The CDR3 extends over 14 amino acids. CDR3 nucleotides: TGCGCCAGCAGCCAAGCCGGAACTCAAGACGAGCAGTACTTC. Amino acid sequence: CASSQAGTQDEQYF.

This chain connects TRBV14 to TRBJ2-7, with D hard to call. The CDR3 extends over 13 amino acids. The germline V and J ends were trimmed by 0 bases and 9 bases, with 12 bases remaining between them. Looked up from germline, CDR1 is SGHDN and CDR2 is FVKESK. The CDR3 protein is CASSQDRYRAQYF. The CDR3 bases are TGTGCCAGCAGCCAAGATAGATATAGGGCGCAGTACTTC.

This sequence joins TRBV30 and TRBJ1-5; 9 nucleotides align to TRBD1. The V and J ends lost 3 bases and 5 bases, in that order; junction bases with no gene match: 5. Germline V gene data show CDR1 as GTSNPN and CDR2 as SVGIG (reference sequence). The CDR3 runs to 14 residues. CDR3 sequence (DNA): TGTGCCTGGAGAGACAGGGGGTTTGATCAGCCCCAGCATTTT. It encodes CAWRDRGFDQPQHF. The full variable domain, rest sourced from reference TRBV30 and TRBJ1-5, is SQTIHQWPATLVQPVGSPLSLECTVEGTSNPNLYWYRQAAGRGLQLLFYSVGIGQISSEVPQNLSASRPQDRQFILSSKKLLLSDSGFYLCAWRDRGFDQPQHFGDGTRLSIL.

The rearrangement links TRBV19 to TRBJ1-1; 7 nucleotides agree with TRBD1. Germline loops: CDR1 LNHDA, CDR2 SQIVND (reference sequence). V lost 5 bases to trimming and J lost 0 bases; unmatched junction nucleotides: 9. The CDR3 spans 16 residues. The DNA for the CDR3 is TGTGCCAGTAGTCTTGGGACAGTTGGGGTGAACACTGAAGCTTTCTTT. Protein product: CASSLGTVGVNTEAFF.

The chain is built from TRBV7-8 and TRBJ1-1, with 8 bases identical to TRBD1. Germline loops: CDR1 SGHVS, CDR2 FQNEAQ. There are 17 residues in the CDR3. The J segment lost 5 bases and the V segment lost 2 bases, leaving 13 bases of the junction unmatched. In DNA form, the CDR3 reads TGTGCCAGCAGCTTACCCGTCACCAGGGGGCTCGTGACTGAAGCTTTCTTT. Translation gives CASSLPVTRGLVTEAFF.

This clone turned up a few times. For the CDR3, the DNA is TGTGCCAGCAGTCTCGGAAGAGCTGGATCCTATGGCTACACCTTC. This codes for CASSLGRAGSYGYTF. The chain links TRBV2 to TRBJ1-2; no clear D. Germline V lookup: CDR1 SNHLY, CDR2 FYNNEI. The CDR3 spans 15 residues. Trimming stripped 5 bases from V and 4 bases from J, with 17 bases between.

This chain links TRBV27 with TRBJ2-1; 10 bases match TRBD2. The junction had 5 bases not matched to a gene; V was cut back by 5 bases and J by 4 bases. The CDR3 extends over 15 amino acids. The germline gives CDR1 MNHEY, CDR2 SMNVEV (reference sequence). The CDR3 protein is CASSTTLAGYNEQFF. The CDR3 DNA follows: TGTGCCAGCAGTACCACACTAGCGGGATACAATGAGCAGTTCTTC.

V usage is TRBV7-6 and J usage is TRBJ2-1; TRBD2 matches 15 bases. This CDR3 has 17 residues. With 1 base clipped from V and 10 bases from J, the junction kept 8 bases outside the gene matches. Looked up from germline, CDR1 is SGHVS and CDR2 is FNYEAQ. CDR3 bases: TGTGCCAGCAGCTTAGGGACTAGCGGGAGGGGGAACGAAGAGCAGTTCTTC. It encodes CASSLGTSGRGNEEQFF. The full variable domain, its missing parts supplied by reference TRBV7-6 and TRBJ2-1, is GAGVSQSPRYKVTKRGQDVALRCDPISGHVSLYWYRQALGQGPEFLTYFNYEAQQDKSGLPNDRFSAERPEGSISTLTIQRTEQRDSAMYRCASSLGTSGRGNEEQFFGPGTRLTVL.

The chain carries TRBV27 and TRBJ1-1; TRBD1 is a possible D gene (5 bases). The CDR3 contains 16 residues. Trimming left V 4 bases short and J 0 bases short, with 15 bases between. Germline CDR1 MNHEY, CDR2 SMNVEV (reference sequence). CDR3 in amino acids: CASSSWTLPVNTEAFF. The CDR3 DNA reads TGTGCCAGCAGTTCATGGACACTACCGGTGAACACTGAAGCTTTCTTT.

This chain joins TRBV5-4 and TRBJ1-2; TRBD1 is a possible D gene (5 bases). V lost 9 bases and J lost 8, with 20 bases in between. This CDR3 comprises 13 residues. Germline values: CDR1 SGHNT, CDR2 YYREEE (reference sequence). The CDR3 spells CATGSGSYKGYTF. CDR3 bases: TGTGCCACGGGGTCAGGGTCATACAAAGGCTACACCTTC.

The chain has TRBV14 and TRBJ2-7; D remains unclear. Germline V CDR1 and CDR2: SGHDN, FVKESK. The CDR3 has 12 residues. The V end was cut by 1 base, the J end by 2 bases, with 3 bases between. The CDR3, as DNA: TGTGCCAGCAGCCAAGTACCCTACGAGCAGTACTTC. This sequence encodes CASSQVPYEQYF. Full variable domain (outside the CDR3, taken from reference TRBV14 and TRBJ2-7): EAGVTQFPSHSVIEKGQTVTLRCDPISGHDNLYWYRRVMGKEIKFLLHFVKESKQDESGMPNNRFLAERTGGTYSTLKVQPAELEDSGVYFCASSQVPYEQYFGPGTRLTVT.

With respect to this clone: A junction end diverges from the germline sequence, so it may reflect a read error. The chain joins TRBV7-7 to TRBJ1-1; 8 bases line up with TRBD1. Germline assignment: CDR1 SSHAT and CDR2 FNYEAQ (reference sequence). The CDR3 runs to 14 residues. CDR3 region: CASSPFTGGTEAFF. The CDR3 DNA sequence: TGTGCTAGCAGCCCATTCACAGGGGGTACTGAAGCTTTCTTT.

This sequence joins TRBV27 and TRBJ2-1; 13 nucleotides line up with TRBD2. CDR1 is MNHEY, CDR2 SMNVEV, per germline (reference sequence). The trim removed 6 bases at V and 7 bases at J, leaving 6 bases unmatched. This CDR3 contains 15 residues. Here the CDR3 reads CASRPGTSGINEQFF. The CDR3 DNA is TGTGCCAGCAGGCCCGGGACTAGCGGGATAAATGAGCAGTTCTTC.

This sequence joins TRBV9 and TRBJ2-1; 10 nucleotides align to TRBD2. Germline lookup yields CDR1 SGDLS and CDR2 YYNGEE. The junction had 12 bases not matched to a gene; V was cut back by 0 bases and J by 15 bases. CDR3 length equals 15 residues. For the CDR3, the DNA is TGTGCCAGCAGCGTAGAGGCTAGCGGGAGAGGGGTGGGGTTCTTC. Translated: CASSVEASGRGVGFF.

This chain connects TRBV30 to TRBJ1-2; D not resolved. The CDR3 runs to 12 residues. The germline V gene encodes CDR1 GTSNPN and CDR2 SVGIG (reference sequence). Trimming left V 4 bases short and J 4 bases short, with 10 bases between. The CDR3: CAWKPPSYGYTF. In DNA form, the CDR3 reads TGTGCCTGGAAACCCCCTTCCTATGGCTACACCTTC.

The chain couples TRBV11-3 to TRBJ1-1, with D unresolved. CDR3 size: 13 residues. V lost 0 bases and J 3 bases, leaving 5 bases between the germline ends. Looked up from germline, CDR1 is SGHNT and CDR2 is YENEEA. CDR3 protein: CASSLDRYTEAFF. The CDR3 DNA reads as TGTGCCAGCAGCTTAGATCGTTACACTGAAGCTTTCTTT.

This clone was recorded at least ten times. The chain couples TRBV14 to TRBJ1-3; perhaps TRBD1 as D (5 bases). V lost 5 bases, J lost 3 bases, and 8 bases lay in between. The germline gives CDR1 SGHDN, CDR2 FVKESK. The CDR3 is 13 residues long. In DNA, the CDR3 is TGTGCCAGCAGCAACACAGGTGGAAACACCATATATTTT. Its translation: CASSNTGGNTIYF. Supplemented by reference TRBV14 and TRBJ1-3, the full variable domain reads EAGVTQFPSHSVIEKGQTVTLRCDPISGHDNLYWYRRVMGKEIKFLLHFVKESKQDESGMPNNRFLAERTGGTYSTLKVQPAELEDSGVYFCASSNTGGNTIYFGEGSWLTVV.

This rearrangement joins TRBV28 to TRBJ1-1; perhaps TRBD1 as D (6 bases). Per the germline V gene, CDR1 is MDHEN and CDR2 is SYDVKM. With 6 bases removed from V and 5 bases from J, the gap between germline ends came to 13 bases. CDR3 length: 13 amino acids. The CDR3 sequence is CASRGGTGTEAFF. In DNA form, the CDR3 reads TGTGCCAGCAGGGGGGGAACAGGGACTGAAGCTTTCTTT. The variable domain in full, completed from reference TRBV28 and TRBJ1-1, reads DVKVTQSSRYLVKRTGEKVFLECVQDMDHENMFWYRQDPGLGLRLIYFSYDVKMKEKGDIPEGYSVSREKKERFSLILESASTNQTSMYLCASRGGTGTEAFFGQGTRLTVV.

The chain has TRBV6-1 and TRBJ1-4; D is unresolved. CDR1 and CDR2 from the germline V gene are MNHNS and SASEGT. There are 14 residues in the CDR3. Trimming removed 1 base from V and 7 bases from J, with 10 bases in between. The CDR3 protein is CASSEERDREKLFF. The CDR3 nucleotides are TGTGCCAGCAGTGAAGAGAGGGATCGTGAAAAACTGTTTTTT.

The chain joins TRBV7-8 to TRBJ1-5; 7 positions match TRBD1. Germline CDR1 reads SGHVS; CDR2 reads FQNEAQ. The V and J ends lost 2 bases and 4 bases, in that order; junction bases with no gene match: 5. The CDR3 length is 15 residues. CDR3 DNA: TGTGCCAGCAGCTTAAGAGGGGGCGGGAATCAGCCCCAGCATTTT. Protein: CASSLRGGGNQPQHF.